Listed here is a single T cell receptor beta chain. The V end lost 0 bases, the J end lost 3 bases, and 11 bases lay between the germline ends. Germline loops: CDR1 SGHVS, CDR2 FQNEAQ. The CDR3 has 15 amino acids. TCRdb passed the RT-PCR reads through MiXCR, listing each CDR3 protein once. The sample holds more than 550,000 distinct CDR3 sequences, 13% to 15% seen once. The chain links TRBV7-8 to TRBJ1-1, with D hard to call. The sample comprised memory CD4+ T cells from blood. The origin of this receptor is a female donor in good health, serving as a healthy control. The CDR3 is CASSLAGRSYTEAFF. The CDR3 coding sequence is TGTGCCAGCAGCTTAGCGGGCAGGAGCTACACTGAAGCTTTCTTT.